This T cell receptor (beta chain) was found in a study of read filtering for tumor transcriptome and immune sequencing. Background on the study: Revised staging placed eight or nine patients in R-ISS I, roughly 16 in II, over 5 in III. IR-seq gave about 3.5 to 10.27 million TCR reads per sample; RNA-seq gave roughly 80 to 1,400.

In this sample, this clonotype turned up many times. The library was built from about 400 ng RNA with molecular barcoded adaptors for alpha/delta and beta/gamma chains. TCRdb reprocessed the reads with MiXCR, giving one entry per CDR3 protein. The repertoire holds roughly 69,000 distinct CDR3 sequences, more than 11% seen once, with around 43% in the top ten. The V end lost 2 bases, the J end lost 0 bases, and 11 bases lay between the germline ends. Looked up from germline, CDR1 is SEHNR and CDR2 is FQNEAQ (reference sequence). The CDR3 is 16 residues long. Sequenced material: a population of CD138-negative cells sorted from bone marrow. This chain connects TRBV7-9 to TRBJ2-1, with TRBD2 as a possible D gene (6 bases). This clonotype was sampled from a donor at least 40 years old with multiple myeloma. The CDR3 sequence: CASSLRPGDSYNEQFF. In DNA, the CDR3 is TGTGCCAGCAGCTTACGACCGGGGGACTCCTACAATGAGCAGTTCTTC. Full variable domain (missing parts from reference TRBV7-9 and TRBJ2-1): DTGVSQNPRHKITKRGQNVTFRCDPISEHNRLYWYRQTLGQGPEFLTYFQNEAQLEKSRLLSDRFSAERPKGSFSTLEIQRTEQGDSAMYLCASSLRPGDSYNEQFFGPGTRLTVL.